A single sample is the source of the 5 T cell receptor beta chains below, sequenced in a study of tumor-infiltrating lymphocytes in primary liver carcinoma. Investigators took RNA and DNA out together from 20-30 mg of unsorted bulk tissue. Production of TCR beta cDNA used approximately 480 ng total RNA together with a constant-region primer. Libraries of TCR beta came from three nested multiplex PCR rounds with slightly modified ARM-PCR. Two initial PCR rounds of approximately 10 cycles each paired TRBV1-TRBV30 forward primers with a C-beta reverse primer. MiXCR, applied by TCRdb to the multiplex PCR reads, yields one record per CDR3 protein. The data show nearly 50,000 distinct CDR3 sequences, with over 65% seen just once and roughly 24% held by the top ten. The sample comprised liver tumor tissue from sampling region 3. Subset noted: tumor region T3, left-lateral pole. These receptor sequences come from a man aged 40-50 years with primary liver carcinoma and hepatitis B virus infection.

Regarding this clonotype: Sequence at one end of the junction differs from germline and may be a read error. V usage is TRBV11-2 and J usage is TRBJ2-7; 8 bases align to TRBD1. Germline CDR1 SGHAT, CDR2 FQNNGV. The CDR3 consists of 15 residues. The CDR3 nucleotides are TGTGCCGGCAGTTTACAAGGGACAGGACTGCAGGAGCAGTACTTC. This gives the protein CAGSLQGTGLQEQYF.

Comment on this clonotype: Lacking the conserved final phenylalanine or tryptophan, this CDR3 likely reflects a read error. CDR3 protein: CASSYGGGGGPEAFC. The CDR3 DNA sequence: TGTGCCAGCAGTTACGGCGGGGGAGGGGGGCCTGAGGCTTTCTGT. V and J are TRBV6-5 and TRBJ1-1; D perhaps matches TRBD1 (6 bases). Germline-derived CDR1 and CDR2 are MNHEY and SVGAGI. The CDR3 runs 15 residues.

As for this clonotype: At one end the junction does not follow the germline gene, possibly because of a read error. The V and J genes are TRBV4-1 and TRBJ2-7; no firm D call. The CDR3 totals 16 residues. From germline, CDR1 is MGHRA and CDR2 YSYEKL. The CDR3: CASSPDRSNRPYEQYF. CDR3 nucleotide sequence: TGTGCCAGCAGCCCCGACCGGTCGAACAGACCTTACGAGCAGTACTTC.

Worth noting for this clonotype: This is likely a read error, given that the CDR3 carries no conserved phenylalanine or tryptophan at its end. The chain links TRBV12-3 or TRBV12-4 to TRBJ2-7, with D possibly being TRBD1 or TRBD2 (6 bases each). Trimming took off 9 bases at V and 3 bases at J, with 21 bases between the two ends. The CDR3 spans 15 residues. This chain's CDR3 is CASRPRGGGNYEQYL. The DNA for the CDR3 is TGTGCCAGTAGGCCACGTGGAGGGGGGAACTACGAGCAGTACCTA.

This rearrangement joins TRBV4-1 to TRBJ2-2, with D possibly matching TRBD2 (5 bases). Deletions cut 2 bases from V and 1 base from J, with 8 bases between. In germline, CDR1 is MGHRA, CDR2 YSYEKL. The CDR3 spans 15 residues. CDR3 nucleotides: TGCGCCAGCAGCCAATTTAGCGAGAACACCGGGGAGCTGTTTTTT. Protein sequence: CASSQFSENTGELFF.